The 12 T cell receptor beta chains listed next were all sequenced from one sample in a study of shared clonotypes between healthy human individuals. Sequencing was performed with immunoSEQ multiplex PCR; in TCRdb, only in-frame clones are kept and a portion is missing. The sample carries 2 million to 2.5 million clones, approximately 94% recorded once. Sequenced sample: naive CD4+ T cells sorted from blood. The subset: CD45RA+ positively selected. These receptor sequences come from a man between 18 and 35 years old in good health.

This clone was counted once. Additional DNA sequences in this sample encode the identical CDR3. The rearrangement uses TRBV6-5 and TRBJ1-3; D unresolved. Germline lookup yields CDR1 MNHEY and CDR2 SVGAGI. V lost 0 bases, J lost 0 bases, and 3 bases lay in between. The CDR3 extends over 14 amino acids. The CDR3 region has the DNA TGTGCCAGCAGTTACTCGGGCTCTGGAAACACCATATATTTT. Its protein product is CASSYSGSGNTIYF.

The gene calls are TRBV7-2 and TRBJ2-5; D is unresolved. CDR3 length: 11 amino acids. The V and J ends lost 6 bases and 4 bases respectively, with 6 bases between them. CDR1 and CDR2 (germline): SGHTA, FQGNSA. The CDR3: CASRSGETQYF. Written as DNA, the CDR3 is TGTGCCAGCAGAAGTGGAGAGACCCAGTACTTC.

The DNA for the CDR3 is TGTGCCAGCAGCGCGGTAAAGGGGGAAAAACTGTTTTTT. It specifies CASSAVKGEKLFF. The J gene is TRBJ1-4, the V gene TRBV9, with D possibly TRBD1 on 5 matching bases. Germline CDR1 is SGDLS and CDR2 is YYNGEE. This CDR3 is built from 13 residues. Trimming removed 3 bases from V and 8 bases from J, with 11 bases in between.

The CDR3 reads CASSQDLSAWTTEQFF. The CDR3 DNA reads as TGCGCCAGCAGCCAAGATCTCAGCGCTTGGACCACTGAGCAGTTCTTC. V is TRBV4-1 and J is TRBJ2-1, with D hard to call. Trimming took off 0 bases at V and 9 bases at J, with 18 bases between the two ends. This CDR3 contains 16 residues. Germline V lookup: CDR1 MGHRA, CDR2 YSYEKL.

In its sample, this clone was seen once. The genes are TRBV10-3 and TRBJ2-1, with 9 bases lining up with TRBD2. Trimming removed 3 bases from V and 8 bases from J; junction bases left unmatched: 11. CDR1 is ENHRY, CDR2 SYGVKD, per germline. The CDR3 loop spans 16 amino acids. The CDR3: CAISEAGGGAIDEQFF. CDR3 coding DNA: TGTGCCATCAGTGAAGCTGGCGGGGGGGCCATCGATGAGCAGTTCTTC.

About this clone: This CDR3 is also generated by other DNA sequences in the sample. The rearrangement uses TRBV5-4 and TRBJ1-1, with 7 bases aligning to TRBD1. The CDR3 is 15 residues long. Trimming cost V 4 bases and J 0 bases; bases outside gene matches: 6. Germline CDR1 and CDR2: SGHNT and YYREEE (reference sequence). The CDR3 DNA reads as TGTGCCAGCAGCCCGAGGGACAGACTGAACACTGAAGCTTTCTTT. Protein: CASSPRDRLNTEAFF.

The chain links TRBV28 to TRBJ2-4; D is unclear. This CDR3 contains 16 residues. V was trimmed by 5 bases and J by 5 bases, leaving 19 bases between them. CDR1 and CDR2 (germline): MDHEN, SYDVKM. The CDR3 nucleotides are TGTGCCAGCAGTCTATTACCCGGCAGGAGCCAAAACATTCAGTACTTC. This gives the protein CASSLLPGRSQNIQYF.

This clone was found once. DNA for the CDR3: TGCGCCAGCAGCCCCGTTCTGGGGGGGTACGAGCAGTACTTC. Translated: CASSPVLGGYEQYF. The chain recombines TRBV5-1 with TRBJ2-7; 7 bases match TRBD2. The CDR3 spans 14 residues. The junction had 8 bases not matched to a gene; V was cut back by 4 bases and J by 4 bases. CDR1 and CDR2 from the germline V gene are SGHRS and YFSETQ.

A remark on this clone: This specimen includes other DNA sequences encoding the same CDR3. V usage is TRBV5-1 and J usage is TRBJ2-3, with a weak D call TRBD2 (6 bases). The CDR3 has 14 residues. The germline V gene has CDR1 SGHRS and CDR2 YFSETQ. With 4 bases removed from V and 0 bases from J, the gap between germline ends came to 9 bases. The CDR3 bases are TGCGCCAGCAGCGGCGGGACTAGCACAGATACGCAGTATTTT. Its protein product is CASSGGTSTDTQYF. Together with reference TRBV5-1 and TRBJ2-3, the CDR3 gives the full variable domain: KAGVTQTPRYLIKTRGQQVTLSCSPISGHRSVSWYQQTPGQGLQFLFEYFSETQRNKGNFPGRFSGRQFSNSRSEMNVSTLELGDSALYLCASSGGTSTDTQYFGPGTRLTVL.

The chain links TRBV2 to TRBJ2-7; TRBD2 is a possible D gene (6 bases). Germline V CDR1 and CDR2: SNHLY, FYNNEI. V was trimmed by 5 bases and J by 0 bases, leaving 8 bases between them. CDR3 length equals 13 residues. The CDR3 here is CASSRLVSYEQYF. CDR3 bases: TGTGCCAGCAGTCGACTAGTCTCCTACGAGCAGTACTTC. Complete variable domain (other parts from reference TRBV2 and TRBJ2-7): EPEVTQTPSHQVTQMGQEVILRCVPISNHLYFYWYRQILGQKVEFLVSFYNNEISEKSEIFDDQFSVERPDGSNFTLKIRSTKLEDSAMYFCASSRLVSYEQYFGPGTRLTVT.

The V gene is TRBV7-9, the J gene TRBJ2-2; 9 bases are shared with TRBD1. Trimming cost V 4 bases and J 3 bases; bases outside gene matches: 3. There are 15 residues in the CDR3. The germline V gene encodes CDR1 SEHNR and CDR2 FQNEAQ (reference sequence). The CDR3 protein is CASSSRTGDTGELFF. The CDR3 nucleotides are TGTGCCAGCAGCTCGAGGACAGGGGACACCGGGGAGCTGTTTTTT.

The rearrangement links TRBV6-5 to TRBJ1-4, with D possibly matching TRBD1 (5 bases). CDR1 and CDR2 from the germline V gene are MNHEY and SVGAGI. Trimming cost V 7 bases and J 8 bases, with 14 bases left between them. This CDR3 region has 13 residues. The CDR3 nucleotides read TGTGCCAGCAAGAGGGGAGTGGGGGAAAAACTGTTTTTT. It specifies CASKRGVGEKLFF.